The 26 T cell receptor beta chains given below trace back to one sample, sequenced in a study of shared clonotypes between healthy human individuals. The table came from immunoSEQ multiplex PCR; TCRdb's copy has only in-frame clones and leaves some out. This sample has about 490,000 clones, with about 80% found just once. The sequenced material came from PBMCs. The receptor source for this set is a woman between 35 and 50 years old in good health. Some clones in this sample may be carry-over from other donors' samples.

This chain connects TRBV6-1 to TRBJ2-7; a possible D gene is TRBD2 (5 bases). Looked up from germline, CDR1 is MNHNS and CDR2 is SASEGT. Trimming removed 5 bases from V and 3 bases from J, with 11 bases in between. The length of the CDR3 is 13 residues. The CDR3 reads CASSPLRGYEQYF. In DNA form, the CDR3 reads TGTGCCAGCAGTCCTCTACGGGGCTACGAGCAGTACTTC.

The chain uses TRBV4-2 and TRBJ2-5; 10 bases are a match to TRBD1. The V gene's germline CDR1 is LGHNA and CDR2 YNFKEQ. V was pared by 0 bases and J by 5 bases, with 3 bases of the junction left unmatched. This CDR3 comprises 15 residues. The CDR3 DNA reads as TGTGCCAGCAGCCAAGATGGGACAGGGGACGAGACCCAGTACTTC. Its protein is CASSQDGTGDETQYF.

This clone came up once. Other DNA sequences within the sample encode an identical CDR3. The CDR3 nucleotides read TGTGCCAGCAGTCGACAGGAAAAACTGTTTTTT. Amino acids: CASSRQEKLFF. This chain links TRBV6-6 with TRBJ1-4; TRBD1 might be the D (5 bases). Trimming took 5 bases from V and 8 from J, leaving 6 bases between them. CDR1 MNHNY and CDR2 SVGAGI come from the germline V gene (reference sequence). This CDR3 has 11 residues.

The gene calls are TRBV7-8 and TRBJ2-3; a weak D match, TRBD1 (5 bases). The CDR3 has 14 residues. Germline V gives CDR1 SGHVS, CDR2 FQNEAQ. The ends were cut back, 4 bases at V and 5 bases at J, with 13 bases in the middle. The CDR3 loop reads CASSSRVLKDTQYF. For the CDR3, the DNA is TGTGCCAGCAGCTCCAGGGTATTGAAAGATACGCAGTATTTT.

This rearrangement joins TRBV19 to TRBJ1-3; no definite D call. V shed 3 bases and J shed 2 bases, with 11 bases lying between them. The CDR3 covers 15 residues. The germline gives CDR1 LNHDA, CDR2 SQIVND (reference sequence). The CDR3 protein is CASSIYQRTGNTIYF. DNA of the CDR3: TGTGCCAGTAGTATCTACCAGAGAACTGGAAACACCATATATTTT. Using reference TRBV19 and TRBJ1-3 for the parts outside the CDR3, the full variable domain is DGGITQSPKYLFRKEGQNVTLSCEQNLNHDAMYWYRQDPGQGLRLIYYSQIVNDFQKGDIAEGYSVSREKKESFPLTVTSAQKNPTAFYLCASSIYQRTGNTIYFGEGSWLTVV.

The chain is built from TRBV6-1 and TRBJ2-2; D not resolved. V dropped 7 bases and J dropped 4 bases, with 7 bases sitting between them. This CDR3 spans 12 amino acids. CDR1 is MNHNS, CDR2 SASEGT, per germline. The CDR3 loop reads CASKVVTGELFF. The CDR3 coding sequence is TGTGCCAGCAAAGTCGTCACCGGGGAGCTGTTTTTT.

This clone was seen only once. This sequence joins TRBV30 and TRBJ2-1, with 11 bases aligning to TRBD2. The trim removed 1 base at V and 3 bases at J, leaving 2 bases unmatched. The CDR3 length is 15 residues. CDR1 and CDR2 (germline): GTSNPN, SVGIG (reference sequence). The CDR3 loop reads CAWSGLAGNYNEQFF. CDR3 nucleotides: TGTGCCTGGAGTGGACTAGCGGGGAACTACAATGAGCAGTTCTTC.

This clone showed up just once. The chain combines TRBV9 with TRBJ2-3; D may be TRBD1 (5 bases). Germline-derived CDR1 and CDR2 are SGDLS and YYNGEE. The CDR3 runs 15 residues. Trimming took off 0 bases at V and 6 bases at J, with 14 bases between the two ends. The CDR3 is CASSVAEGVGDTQYF. The CDR3 DNA follows: TGTGCCAGCAGCGTAGCTGAAGGGGTGGGCGATACGCAGTATTTT.

The chain recombines TRBV5-1 with TRBJ2-7; D gene uncertain. The germline gives CDR1 SGHRS, CDR2 YFSETQ. The CDR3 length is 11 residues. Deletions cut 4 bases from V and 3 bases from J, with 5 bases between. The CDR3 sequence is CASSPGYEQYF. CDR3 nucleotides: TGCGCCAGCAGCCCGGGCTACGAGCAGTACTTC.

The J gene is TRBJ2-5, the V gene TRBV28; possibly TRBD2 for D (6 bases). This CDR3 is 18 amino acids long. CDR1 and CDR2 (germline): MDHEN, SYDVKM. Trimming pared 5 bases from V and 5 bases from J, leaving 27 bases between. The CDR3 DNA is TGTGCCAGCAGTCCGAAGCCCTTCCGCGGGAAGGGTCGGGAGACCCAGTACTTC. It encodes CASSPKPFRGKGRETQYF.

The chain combines TRBV6-1 with TRBJ2-7, with D possibly being TRBD2 (6 bases). V lost 3 bases to trimming and J lost 6 bases, with 15 bases between them. This CDR3 contains 14 residues. Germline V lookup: CDR1 MNHNS, CDR2 SASEGT. CDR3 amino acids: CASSEVGGAVEQYF. CDR3 DNA: TGTGCCAGCAGTGAGGTCGGCGGGGCGGTCGAGCAGTACTTC.

This clone was recorded once. The V gene is TRBV7-2, the J gene TRBJ2-7; 9 bases are shared with TRBD2. V lost 0 bases and J lost 6; bases outside the gene matches: 3. Germline V gene lookup returns CDR1 SGHTA and CDR2 FQGNSA. The CDR3 is 14 amino acids. The CDR3 protein is CASSLALAGREQYF. CDR3 DNA: TGTGCCAGCAGCTTAGCTCTAGCGGGACGCGAGCAGTACTTC.

This clone was observed a handful of times. The sample carries other DNA sequences with the same CDR3. This chain uses TRBV5-1 with TRBJ2-1, with D perhaps given as TRBD1 or TRBD2 (5 bases each). This CDR3 is 12 amino acids long. With 1 base removed from V and 8 bases from J, the gap between germline ends came to 7 bases. Germline lookup yields CDR1 SGHRS and CDR2 YFSETQ. CDR3 sequence reads: CASSLRGDEQFF. The CDR3 DNA reads TGCGCCAGCAGCTTGCGAGGGGATGAGCAGTTCTTC.

This clone was recorded once. The chain combines TRBV28 with TRBJ1-5; weak D call: TRBD1 (6 bases). V dropped 8 bases and J dropped 4 bases, with 15 bases sitting between them. Per germline, CDR1 MDHEN and CDR2 SYDVKM. The CDR3 loop spans 14 amino acids. CDR3 protein: CASARTVQNQPQHF. The CDR3 coding sequence is TGTGCCAGCGCCCGGACAGTACAGAATCAGCCCCAGCATTTT.

The rearrangement joins TRBV7-9 to TRBJ2-7; maybe TRBD2 (6 bases). Germline V gives CDR1 SEHNR, CDR2 FQNEAQ (reference sequence). V gave up 3 bases and J gave up 4 bases, with 13 bases separating them. This CDR3 spans 14 amino acids. CDR3 in DNA: TGTGCCAGCAGCTTTGACGGGAGACCTTACGAGCAGTACTTC. Protein: CASSFDGRPYEQYF.

J is TRBJ2-5 and V is TRBV15; 10 nucleotides align to TRBD2. The CDR3 consists of 17 residues. J was trimmed by 4 bases and V by 1 base; bases with no gene match: 9. Germline V gene sequence: CDR1 LNHNV, CDR2 YYDKDF (reference sequence). The CDR3 protein is CATSRGASGSRPETQYF. The CDR3 nucleotides read TGTGCCACCAGCAGAGGGGCTAGCGGGAGCCGCCCAGAGACCCAGTACTTC. Complete variable domain (other parts from reference TRBV15 and TRBJ2-5): DAMVIQNPRYQVTQFGKPVTLSCSQTLNHNVMYWYQQKSSQAPKLLFHYYDKDFNNEADTPDNFQSRRPNTSFCFLDIRSPGLGDTAMYLCATSRGASGSRPETQYFGPGTRLLVL.

The chain employs TRBV10-3 and TRBJ1-1; no clear D gene. The CDR3 sequence is 14 residues long. The germline CDR1 and CDR2 sequences are ENHRY and SYGVKD. Trimming took 2 bases from V and 0 from J, leaving 7 bases between them. CDR3 bases: TGTGCCATCAGTGAGGGCAGGATGAACACTGAAGCTTTCTTT. It encodes CAISEGRMNTEAFF.

This chain connects TRBV7-9 to TRBJ2-1, with D tentatively TRBD2 (6 bases). The CDR3 has 15 amino acids. Trimming left V 5 bases short and J 0 bases short, with 11 bases between. Germline V gene data show CDR1 as SEHNR and CDR2 as FQNEAQ (reference sequence). CDR3 sequence reads: CASSPAGSSYNEQFF. CDR3 nucleotides: TGTGCCAGCAGCCCTGCCGGGAGCTCCTACAATGAGCAGTTCTTC.

V and J are TRBV5-1 and TRBJ1-2, with 7 bases identical to TRBD1. The trim removed 4 bases at V and 8 bases at J, leaving 11 bases unmatched. Germline CDR1 SGHRS, CDR2 YFSETQ. This CDR3 comprises 14 residues. The chain's CDR3 is CASSPTDRVQGYTF. The CDR3 bases are TGCGCCAGCAGCCCGACCGACAGGGTGCAAGGCTACACCTTC.

J is TRBJ1-1 and V is TRBV20-1; D not certain. Germline values: CDR1 DFQATT, CDR2 SNEGSKA (reference sequence). Trimming took off 5 bases at V and 3 bases at J, with 7 bases between the two ends. This CDR3 region has 11 residues. The CDR3 DNA reads as TGCAGTGCTTCCCGGCACACTGAAGCTTTCTTT. This codes for CSASRHTEAFF.

The V gene is TRBV19, the J gene TRBJ2-2; 13 positions agree with TRBD2. CDR3 size: 17 residues. Trimming at V came to 7 bases and at J to 6 bases, leaving 11 bases not matched to a gene. CDR1 and CDR2 from the germline V gene are LNHDA and SQIVND (reference sequence). The CDR3 here is CASTRTSGRDYAGELFF. In DNA, the CDR3 is TGTGCCAGTACCAGGACTAGCGGGAGAGATTATGCCGGGGAGCTGTTTTTT. The entire variable domain, with the rest obtained from reference TRBV19 and TRBJ2-2, is as follows: DGGITQSPKYLFRKEGQNVTLSCEQNLNHDAMYWYRQDPGQGLRLIYYSQIVNDFQKGDIAEGYSVSREKKESFPLTVTSAQKNPTAFYLCASTRTSGRDYAGELFFGEGSRLTVL.

As concerns this clone: One base away lies a much larger clone, so this may be a sequencing read error. The J gene is TRBJ2-7, the V gene TRBV25-1; 12 nucleotides agree with TRBD1. The CDR3 extends over 16 amino acids. Germline assignment: CDR1 MGHDK and CDR2 SYGVNS. The CDR3 coding sequence is TGTGCCAGCAGTGGAGGGACAGGGGGCTTCTCCTACGAGCAGTGCTTC. It yields the protein CASSGGTGGFSYEQCF.

The CDR3 coding sequence is TGTGCCAGCAGCACCGACAGTTACAATGAGCAGTTCTTC. It translates to CASSTDSYNEQFF. The chain uses TRBV7-8 and TRBJ2-1; weak D call: TRBD1 (5 bases). CDR3 length: 13 residues. Germline assignment: CDR1 SGHVS and CDR2 FQNEAQ. V gave up 5 bases and J gave up 4 bases, with 9 bases separating them. The complete variable domain, with remaining parts taken from reference TRBV7-8 and TRBJ2-1, reads GAGVSQSPRYKVAKRGQDVALRCDPISGHVSLFWYQQALGQGPEFLTYFQNEAQLDKSGLPSDRFFAERPEGSVSTLKIQRTQQEDSAVYLCASSTDSYNEQFFGPGTRLTVL.

The CDR3 loop is CASSEAEGSYYGYTF. In nucleotides, the CDR3 is TGTGCCAGCAGTGAAGCGGAGGGGTCCTACTATGGCTACACCTTC. This chain links TRBV25-1 with TRBJ1-2; a weak D match, TRBD1 (5 bases). V was trimmed by 2 bases and J by 3 bases, leaving 13 bases between them. CDR3 length: 15 amino acids. Per germline, CDR1 MGHDK and CDR2 SYGVNS.

Notes on this clone: With only one base between it and a far larger clone, this is likely a read error. Distinct nucleotide sequences in the sample also encode this CDR3. V is TRBV2 and J is TRBJ1-5; 7 bases line up with TRBD1. The germline gives CDR1 SNHLY, CDR2 FYNNEI. The CDR3 runs to 13 residues. J lost 2 bases, V lost 5 bases, and 0 bases had no gene match. The CDR3 nucleotides are TGTGCCAGCAGTACAGGGGGCAATCAGCCCCAGCATTTT. Encoded protein: CASSTGGNQPQHF.

This chain connects TRBV7-3 to TRBJ2-7; 8 nucleotides agree with TRBD2. There are 16 residues in the CDR3. J was trimmed by 6 bases and V by 1 base; bases with no gene match: 11. CDR1 and CDR2 (germline): SGHTA, FQGTGA. The CDR3 DNA follows: TGTGCCAGCAGCTTAATGGGGGGGACTAGTGTCGGCGAGCAGTACTTC. Translation gives CASSLMGGTSVGEQYF.